This T cell receptor (beta chain) was retrieved from a study of blood T cell repertoires in COVID-19. Measured with immunoSEQ multiplex PCR; TCRdb has only the in-frame clones, and not every one. The data hold some 200,000 clones, with about four fifths observed a single time. CDR1 and CDR2 (germline): SGHRS, YFSETQ. The ends were cut back, 1 base at V and 0 bases at J, with 9 bases in the middle. The CDR3 has 15 residues. The gene calls are TRBV5-1 and TRBJ2-3, with D possibly being TRBD2 (6 bases). This receptor was identified in a woman aged 80 or over with COVID-19, enrolled during active disease. Sequenced material: peripheral blood. The CDR3 here is CASSLISGSTDTQYF. CDR3 sequence (DNA): TGCGCCAGCAGCTTGATTAGCGGTAGCACAGATACGCAGTATTTT.